These 28 T cell receptor beta chains share one sample of origin, sequenced in a study of CD8 T cells in Susac syndrome. After extraction with the RNeasy kit, roughly 0.45 to 1 ug of the RNA was reverse transcribed using random hexamers. Each CDR3 protein is one row after TCRdb ran MiXCR on the immunoSEQ multiplex PCR reads. The profile covers under 150,000 distinct CDR3 sequences, with roughly 76% appearing a single time and approximately 0.51% taken by the ten largest. Sequencing was carried out using CD8+ T cells from PBMCs. These TCRs come from a human donor with multiple sclerosis.

The chain links TRBV7-9 to TRBJ1-1; tentative D call: TRBD1 (5 bases). Germline lookup yields CDR1 SEHNR and CDR2 FQNEAQ (reference sequence). CDR3 length: 14 residues. V lost 1 base and J 8 bases, leaving 14 bases between the germline ends. CDR3 nucleotides: TGTGCCAGCAGCTTAGATATGGGGCTTACGGAAGCTTTCTTT. Protein sequence: CASSLDMGLTEAFF.

This clonotype was found once. The chain uses TRBV24-1 and TRBJ2-1; D perhaps matches TRBD2 (5 bases). Trimming shortened V by 5 bases and J by 4 bases, and 17 bases separated the two germline ends. The length of the CDR3 is 16 residues. Germline values: CDR1 KGHDR, CDR2 SFDVKD. The CDR3 DNA follows: TGTGCCACCAGTGGAGGAGAGAGAGGGTTATACAATGAGCAGTTCTTC. It specifies CATSGGERGLYNEQFF.

V is TRBV2 and J is TRBJ1-4; 7 nucleotides line up with TRBD1. V lost 6 bases to trimming and J lost 5 bases; unmatched junction nucleotides: 18. This CDR3 region has 18 residues. The germline CDR1 and CDR2 sequences are SNHLY and FYNNEI. The CDR3 here is CASSGQRPPQGPNEKLFF. The CDR3 DNA reads as TGTGCCAGCAGCGGCCAACGTCCCCCACAGGGGCCGAATGAAAAACTGTTTTTT.

The table lists this clonotype with many counts. The V and J genes are TRBV7-6 and TRBJ2-7, with D perhaps matching TRBD1 or TRBD2 (5 bases each). This CDR3 contains 13 residues. V lost 4 bases to trimming and J lost 3 bases, with 10 bases between them. The germline CDR1 and CDR2 sequences are SGHVS and FNYEAQ. In DNA form, the CDR3 reads TGTGCCAGCAGCTCGGGACCGAACTACGAGCAGTACGTC. Residues: CASSSGPNYEQYV.

This clonotype occurred a few times. The genes are TRBV3-1 and TRBJ2-1, with D uncertain. The CDR3 totals 13 residues. Per germline, CDR1 LGHDT and CDR2 YNNKEL (reference sequence). Deletions cut 1 base from V and 4 bases from J, with 5 bases between. CDR3 DNA sequence: TGTGCCAGCAGCCAAGGGTGGTACAATGAGCAGTTCTTC. Residues: CASSQGWYNEQFF.

This chain uses TRBV13 with TRBJ1-1; perhaps TRBD1 as D (6 bases). The V gene's germline CDR1 is PRHDT and CDR2 FYEKMQ (reference sequence). This CDR3 is built from 14 residues. V lost 5 bases to trimming and J lost 1 base, with 11 bases between them. The CDR3 DNA follows: TGTGCCAGCAGCGGAGAGGGGGAGAACACTGAAGCTTTCTTT. It is translated as CASSGEGENTEAFF.

This clonotype was counted a few times. The rearrangement uses TRBV19 and TRBJ1-1, with a tentative D call TRBD1 (6 bases). Trimming pared 3 bases from V and 5 bases from J, leaving 16 bases between. This CDR3 is 15 amino acids long. Germline values: CDR1 LNHDA, CDR2 SQIVND (reference sequence). CDR3 DNA: TGTGCCAGTAGTATCGGGACAAGGGGAGGGACTGAAGCTTTCTTT. Translated: CASSIGTRGGTEAFF.

The rearrangement joins TRBV13 to TRBJ2-1; 7 bases fit TRBD2. Trimming at V came to 4 bases and at J to 3 bases, leaving 6 bases not matched to a gene. Germline values: CDR1 PRHDT, CDR2 FYEKMQ (reference sequence). The CDR3 loop spans 15 amino acids. CDR3 region: CASSSETGGYNEQFF. CDR3 nucleotides: TGTGCCAGCAGCTCCGAAACGGGGGGCTACAATGAGCAGTTCTTC. The full variable domain, in which reference TRBV13 and TRBJ2-1 provide the parts outside the CDR3, is AAGVIQSPRHLIKEKRETATLKCYPIPRHDTVYWYQQGPGQDPQFLISFYEKMQSDKGSIPDRFSAQQFSDYHSELNMSSLELGDSALYFCASSSETGGYNEQFFGPGTRLTVL.

This sequence joins TRBV3-1 and TRBJ1-2; D is unresolved. This CDR3 is 16 amino acids long. The germline V gene encodes CDR1 LGHDT and CDR2 YNNKEL (reference sequence). Trimming removed 0 bases at V and 1 base at J, with 12 bases between. This chain's CDR3 is CASSQDLAANNYGYTF. The CDR3, as DNA: TGTGCCAGCAGCCAAGATTTGGCAGCTAATAACTATGGCTACACCTTC.

V usage is TRBV7-3 and J usage is TRBJ2-2; the D gene is possibly TRBD1 (6 bases). Germline V gives CDR1 SGHTA, CDR2 FQGTGA. The CDR3 sequence is 17 residues long. The V and J ends lost 5 bases and 3 bases respectively, with 19 bases between them. The CDR3: CASSTKLQGIDTGELFF. Here the CDR3 DNA reads TGTGCCAGCAGCACTAAATTACAGGGAATCGACACCGGGGAGCTGTTTTTT.

The chain joins TRBV30 to TRBJ2-1; possibly TRBD2 for D (6 bases). In germline, CDR1 is GTSNPN, CDR2 SVGIG (reference sequence). This CDR3 contains 14 residues. Between the trimmed V and J ends, which lost 3 bases and 6 bases, there was a span of 15 bases. CDR3 coding DNA: TGTGCCTGGAGCGGGAGCGGGCTACGCAATGAGCAGTTCTTC. It encodes CAWSGSGLRNEQFF. Variable domain in full (rest from reference TRBV30 and TRBJ2-1): SQTIHQWPATLVQPVGSPLSLECTVEGTSNPNLYWYRQAAGRGLQLLFYSVGIGQISSEVPQNLSASRPQDRQFILSSKKLLLSDSGFYLCAWSGSGLRNEQFFGPGTRLTVL.

In this sample, this clonotype turned up a few times. The chain recombines TRBV7-8 with TRBJ2-7, with D tentatively TRBD2 (6 bases). The V gene lost 5 bases and the J gene lost 7 bases, with 9 bases spanning the gap. Germline V lookup: CDR1 SGHVS, CDR2 FQNEAQ. This CDR3 comprises 11 residues. The CDR3 spells CASSPGEEQYF. CDR3 in DNA: TGTGCCAGCAGCCCGGGGGAAGAGCAGTACTTC.

The chain recombines TRBV7-8 with TRBJ1-5; TRBD1 might be the D (5 bases). Germline values: CDR1 SGHVS, CDR2 FQNEAQ. Trimming took off 1 base at V and 0 bases at J, with 13 bases between the two ends. The CDR3 covers 17 residues. CDR3 coding DNA: TGTGCCAGCAGCTTAGAGGGGCCGGCGTATAGCAATCAGCCCCAGCATTTT. This codes for CASSLEGPAYSNQPQHF.

This clonotype was observed a few times. The CDR3 here is CASTVHRTVVTYGYTF. The DNA for the CDR3 is TGTGCCAGCACGGTACATAGGACAGTTGTAACCTATGGCTACACCTTC. This chain joins TRBV6-1 and TRBJ1-2; maybe TRBD1 (6 bases). The germline V gene has CDR1 MNHNS and CDR2 SASEGT. V lost 7 bases and J 4 bases, leaving 22 bases between the germline ends. The CDR3 is made up of 16 amino acids.

This chain connects TRBV12-3 or TRBV12-4 to TRBJ1-1; TRBD1 might be the D (5 bases). This CDR3 has 18 residues. Between the trimmed V and J ends, which lost 0 bases and 1 base, there was a span of 18 bases. DNA of the CDR3: TGTGCCAGCAGTTTAGCGGTGAGGGGTTTGGCGTCGAACACTGAAGCTTTCTTT. Its translation: CASSLAVRGLASNTEAFF.

This chain uses TRBV4-1 with TRBJ2-5; D could derive from TRBD1 or TRBD2 (5 bases each). The CDR3 is made up of 14 amino acids. CDR1 and CDR2 (germline): MGHRA, YSYEKL. Deletions cut 2 bases from V and 5 bases from J, with 12 bases between. The CDR3, as DNA: TGCGCCAGCAGCCAACAGGGACCGTGGGAGACCCAGTACTTC. This translates into CASSQQGPWETQYF.

The V and J genes are TRBV5-4 and TRBJ1-1, with TRBD1 identical over 9 bases. Trimming cost V 3 bases and J 0 bases; bases outside gene matches: 18. Germline CDR1 is SGHNT and CDR2 is YYREEE (reference sequence). The CDR3 has 20 amino acids. The CDR3 DNA sequence: TGTGCCAGCAGCTGGGGACAGGGCGGCGGTTCGCGCATGATGAACACTGAAGCTTTCTTT. Translated, it gives CASSWGQGGGSRMMNTEAFF.

The V gene is TRBV4-3, the J gene TRBJ2-3; 9 bases agree with TRBD1. The ends lost 4 bases at V and 0 bases at J; junction bases unmatched: 5. Germline CDR1 reads LGHNA; CDR2 reads YSLEER. The CDR3 covers 16 residues. The CDR3 sequence: CASSRGTGPSTDTQYF. The DNA of the CDR3 is TGCGCCAGCAGCCGAGGGACAGGGCCTAGCACAGATACGCAGTATTTT.

This clonotype was picked up a small number of times. The rearrangement joins TRBV7-9 to TRBJ2-2, with D possibly TRBD2 on 6 matching bases. Germline values: CDR1 SEHNR, CDR2 FQNEAQ (reference sequence). This CDR3 has 13 amino acids. V shed 8 bases and J shed 4 bases, with 11 bases lying between them. CDR3 residues: CASGGSSTGELFF. The CDR3 DNA reads as TGTGCCAGCGGGGGGTCCAGCACCGGGGAGCTGTTTTTT.

The chain employs TRBV7-6 and TRBJ2-1; D gene unclear. V was shortened by 1 base and J by 2 bases, with 6 bases between the two germline ends. The CDR3 spans 14 residues. Germline V gene sequence: CDR1 SGHVS, CDR2 FNYEAQ. CDR3 DNA: TGTGCCAGCAGCTTAGGGAGCCCCTACAATGAGCAGTTCTTC. Protein: CASSLGSPYNEQFF.

V is TRBV19 and J is TRBJ2-7, with a weak D call TRBD1 (5 bases). The V end was cut by 5 bases, the J end by 1 base, with 18 bases between. CDR1 and CDR2 (germline): LNHDA, SQIVND (reference sequence). The CDR3 has 16 residues. CDR3 sequence (DNA): TGTGCCAGTAGTCCCTGGGGCCCGCCGCTATCCTACGAGCAGTACGTC. As protein: CASSPWGPPLSYEQYV.

The V gene is TRBV7-9, the J gene TRBJ2-2, with TRBD2 matching over 10 bases. V lost 5 bases and J lost 7; bases outside the gene matches: 4. Germline CDR1 is SEHNR and CDR2 is FQNEAQ (reference sequence). CDR3 length: 14 amino acids. CDR3 nucleotides: TGTGCCAGCAGCCCCGGACTAGCGGTCGGGGAGCTGTTTTTT. Residues: CASSPGLAVGELFF.

This clonotype was recorded a few times. The chain joins TRBV7-9 to TRBJ2-7, with 7 bases matching TRBD1. CDR1 SEHNR and CDR2 FQNEAQ come from the germline V gene (reference sequence). V lost 4 bases, J lost 3 bases, and 9 bases stayed unmatched. This CDR3 contains 15 residues. CDR3 in amino acids: CASSSTRDSLYEQYF. In DNA form, the CDR3 reads TGTGCCAGCAGCTCGACCCGGGACAGCCTCTACGAGCAGTACTTC.

The rearrangement links TRBV6-5 to TRBJ2-7, with D uncertain. This CDR3 comprises 13 residues. Germline V gene lookup returns CDR1 MNHEY and CDR2 SVGAGI. V was shortened by 0 bases and J by 0 bases, with 3 bases between the two germline ends. The CDR3 protein is CASSYSNSYEQYV. The CDR3 bases are TGTGCCAGCAGTTACTCGAACTCCTACGAGCAGTACGTC.

The chain is built from TRBV14 and TRBJ2-7; D possibly corresponds to TRBD1 (6 bases). Trimming took off 4 bases at V and 0 bases at J, with 10 bases between the two ends. Germline V lookup: CDR1 SGHDN, CDR2 FVKESK. The CDR3 has 14 amino acids. The CDR3 DNA follows: TGTGCCAGCAGCCGGGGACATAGCTCCTACGAGCAGTACGTC. It specifies CASSRGHSSYEQYV.

The chain links TRBV3-1 to TRBJ2-4; 7 bases fit TRBD1. Unmatched junction bases numbered 8, after V lost 4 bases and J lost 8 bases. This CDR3 is 14 amino acids long. The germline V gene has CDR1 LGHDT and CDR2 YNNKEL (reference sequence). The CDR3 spells CASSRGGGLHIQYF. CDR3 in DNA: TGTGCCAGCAGCCGAGGGGGCGGTTTGCACATTCAGTACTTC.

This clonotype was detected once. The chain joins TRBV7-2 to TRBJ2-7, with D uncertain. V was cut by 8 bases and J by 6 bases, with 17 bases left in between. Germline loops: CDR1 SGHTA, CDR2 FQGNSA. The CDR3 is 13 residues long. CDR3 nucleotides: TGTGCCAGCGGCGCGATGATACCGGCCGAGCAGTACGTC. This gives the protein CASGAMIPAEQYV.

The chain is built from TRBV7-6 and TRBJ2-2; 8 bases agree with TRBD1. Germline values: CDR1 SGHVS, CDR2 FNYEAQ. With V trimmed by 6 bases and J by 7 bases, 13 bases remained unmatched. The CDR3 extends over 16 amino acids. The CDR3 protein is CASSQDPGGFLGELFF. The CDR3 DNA reads as TGTGCCAGCAGTCAAGACCCAGGGGGCTTCCTCGGGGAGCTGTTTTTT. The entire variable domain, with the rest obtained from reference TRBV7-6 and TRBJ2-2, is as follows: GAGVSQSPRYKVTKRGQDVALRCDPISGHVSLYWYRQALGQGPEFLTYFNYEAQQDKSGLPNDRFSAERPEGSISTLTIQRTEQRDSAMYRCASSQDPGGFLGELFFGEGSRLTVL.